This T cell receptor (beta chain) was captured in a study of shared clonotypes between healthy human individuals. The length of the CDR3 is 15 residues. From germline, CDR1 is MNHNY and CDR2 SVGAGI (reference sequence). Trimming at V came to 2 bases and at J to 4 bases, leaving 6 bases not matched to a gene. The repertoire was sequenced with immunoSEQ multiplex PCR; TCRdb's copy has only in-frame clones and lacks some. Of about 2.4 million clones in the sample, 80% to 95% are singletons; the top ten hold approximately 0.35%. V gene TRBV6-6 combines with J gene TRBJ1-2; 8 bases agree with TRBD1. Input material: naive CD4+ T cells from PBMCs. As for subset: CD45RA+ positively selected. The sequence was obtained from a man younger than 35 in good health. Some clones in this sample may be carry-over from other donors' samples. The CDR3 protein is CASSYGQGDGYGYTF. The CDR3, as DNA: TGTGCCAGCAGTTACGGACAGGGTGACGGCTATGGCTACACCTTC.